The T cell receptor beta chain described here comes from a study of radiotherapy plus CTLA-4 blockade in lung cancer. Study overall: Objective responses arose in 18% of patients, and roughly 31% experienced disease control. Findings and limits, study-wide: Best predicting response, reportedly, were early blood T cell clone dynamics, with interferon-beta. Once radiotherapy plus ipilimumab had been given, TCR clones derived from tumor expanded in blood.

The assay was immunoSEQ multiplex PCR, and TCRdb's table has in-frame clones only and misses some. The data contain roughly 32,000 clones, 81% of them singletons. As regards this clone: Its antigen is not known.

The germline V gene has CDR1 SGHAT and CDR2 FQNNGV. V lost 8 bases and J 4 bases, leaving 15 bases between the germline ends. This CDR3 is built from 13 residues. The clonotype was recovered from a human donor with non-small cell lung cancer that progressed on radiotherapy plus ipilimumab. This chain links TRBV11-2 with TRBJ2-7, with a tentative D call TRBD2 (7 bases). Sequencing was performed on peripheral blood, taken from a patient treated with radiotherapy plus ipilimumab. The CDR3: CASFGGGSYEQYF. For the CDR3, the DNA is TGTGCCAGCTTTGGCGGGGGCTCTTACGAGCAGTACTTC. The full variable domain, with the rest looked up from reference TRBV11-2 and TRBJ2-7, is EAGVAQSPRYKIIEKRQSVAFWCNPISGHATLYWYQQILGQGPKLLIQFQNNGVVDDSQLPKDRFSAERLKGVDSTLKIQPAKLEDSAVYLCASFGGGSYEQYFGPGTRLTVT.